Included here is one TCR beta chain sequence, with context. Its antigen is unknown. No base quality values were provided; no much bigger clone lies one nucleotide off. TCRbeta CDR3 regions were amplified from genomic DNA by means of the immunoSEQ Assay, a bias-controlled multiplex PCR. From the authors' description of their analysis: The number of nucleated cells in each sample was estimated by amplification of reference gene primers within the assay. To quantify the absolute abundance of each unique TCRbeta CDR3 rearrangement, sequence reads were collapsed and filtered. For each sample, productive Simpson clonality was calculated as the square root of Simpson's diversity index over productive rearrangements. Imported from immuneACCESS, the table was reduced by TCRdb to in-frame sequences with V and J called. These copies leave out some clones; in studies compared against another copy, an unresolved V gene accounts for under half, and the cause of the remainder is not known. The V and J calls and clone size are taken from that table; D and trimming were inferred from the DNA. For this sample there are roughly 30,000 clones; approximately 88% appear just once. The biggest ten clones account for about 10% of the sample.

These data originate in a study of blood T cell repertoires in COVID-19 (dated by TCRdb to about 2020). About the full investigation: Samples from collaborators originated in the United States, Italy and Spain and spanned both the acute and convalescent phases of COVID-19. The material from the prospective study consisted of cDNA or gDNA derived from T cells, B-cell-depleted T cells, or PBMCs. Deeply sampled blood TCRbeta repertoires from subjects exposed to, actively infected with, or recovered from COVID-19 were included in the dataset. The repertoires were released in a freely available public database meant as a resource for research on the immune response to SARS-CoV-2. The samples were drawn from the first 160 participants of the ongoing ImmuneRACE study and from under 1,500 subjects provided by 6 global collaborators. The sample metadata nearly always contained a de-identified subject ID, COVID-19 status, age in years and sex. Where available, HLA class I and class II types were obtained from metadata supplied by the sample provider rather than from assay-based typing. What the work shows at the level of the full study, not this receptor alone: Clinical and demographic metadata were provided uncurated, with the amount varying by source and participant.

Whole blood was collected in K2EDTA tubes by collaborating institutions according to the institutions' own protocols. Collaborator samples were shipped for TCRbeta analysis as frozen whole blood, isolated PBMCs, or DNA extracted from either sample type. Taken from the germline V gene, the CDR1 and CDR2 loops are ENHRY and SYGVKD. There are 14 amino acids in the CDR3, from cysteine to phenylalanine inclusive. Only the CDR3 region is kept as DNA, spanning 42 bases read in frame from base 1. V is clipped by 4 bases and J by 5 bases, and the sequence between their germline boundaries is 14 bases long. The receptor was isolated from a man older than 75 with active COVID-19. Recombination connected TRBV10-3 to TRBJ2-5, with TRBD2 tentatively as D gene (6 bases match). The sample taken for sequencing was peripheral blood. The CDR3 protein: CAISAYGAGETQYF. The nucleotides read TGTGCCATCAGTGCCTACGGGGCGGGGGAGACCCAGTACTTC.